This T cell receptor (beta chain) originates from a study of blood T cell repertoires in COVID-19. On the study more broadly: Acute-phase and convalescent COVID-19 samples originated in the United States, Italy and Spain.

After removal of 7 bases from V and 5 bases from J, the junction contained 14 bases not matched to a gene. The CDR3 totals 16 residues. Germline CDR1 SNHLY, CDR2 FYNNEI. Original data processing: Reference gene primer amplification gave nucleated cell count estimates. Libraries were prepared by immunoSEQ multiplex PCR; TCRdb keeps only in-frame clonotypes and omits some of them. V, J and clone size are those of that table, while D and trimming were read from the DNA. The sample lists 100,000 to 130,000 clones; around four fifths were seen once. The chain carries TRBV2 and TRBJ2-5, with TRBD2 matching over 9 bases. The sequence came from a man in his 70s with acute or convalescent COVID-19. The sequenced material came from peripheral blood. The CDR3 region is CASTLSRGGGSETQYF. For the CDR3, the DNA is TGTGCCAGCACCCTATCGCGGGGGGGCGGATCGGAGACCCAGTACTTC. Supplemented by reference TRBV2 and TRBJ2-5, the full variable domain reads EPEVTQTPSHQVTQMGQEVILRCVPISNHLYFYWYRQILGQKVEFLVSFYNNEISEKSEIFDDQFSVERPDGSNFTLKIRSTKLEDSAMYFCASTLSRGGGSETQYFGPGTRLLVL.